This entry lists 16 T cell receptor beta chains sequenced from one sample in a study of blood T cells in healthy people across ages. For the second PCR, which ran for about 7 to 11 cycles, a sample-barcoded 5' primer and a J-beta primer mix were used. Each CDR3 protein is one row after TCRdb ran MiXCR on the 5' RACE reads. In the table there are hundreds of thousands of distinct CDR3 sequences, around 45% of which are singletons. Sequenced: blood. The receptors derive from a man at least 80 years old in good health.

V usage is TRBV5-1 and J usage is TRBJ2-7; TRBD1 agrees at 11 bases. Gene TRBJ2-5 matches the end of the DNA better, so the J call may be wrong. This CDR3 is 16 amino acids long. Germline values: CDR1 SGHRS, CDR2 YFSETQ. The CDR3 nucleotides are TGCGCCAGCAGCAGGATCGGACAGGGGGCCGGGGAGACCCAGTACTTC. Its translation: CASSRIGQGAGETQYF.

The chain uses TRBV2 and TRBJ2-3; 8 bases align to TRBD2. The germline V gene encodes CDR1 SNHLY and CDR2 FYNNEI. Unmatched junction bases numbered 8, after V lost 6 bases and J lost 6 bases. The length of the CDR3 is 14 residues. CDR3 loop: CASRRGLATDTQYF. DNA for the CDR3: TGTGCCAGCAGGAGAGGACTAGCTACCGATACGCAGTATTTT. The complete variable domain, with remaining parts taken from reference TRBV2 and TRBJ2-3, reads EPEVTQTPSHQVTQMGQEVILRCVPISNHLYFYWYRQILGQKVEFLVSFYNNEISEKSEIFDDQFSVERPDGSNFTLKIRSTKLEDSAMYFCASRRGLATDTQYFGPGTRLTVL.

This clonotype has more than one count but fewer than ten. The rearrangement joins TRBV5-1 to TRBJ2-7, with 7 bases aligning to TRBD2. The germline V gene encodes CDR1 SGHRS and CDR2 YFSETQ. With V trimmed by 1 base and J by 4 bases, 11 bases remained unmatched. This CDR3 comprises 16 residues. The CDR3 sequence: CASSLLPGGRGYEQYF. The CDR3 bases are TGCGCCAGCAGCTTGCTTCCAGGCGGGAGAGGGTACGAGCAGTACTTC.

The table lists this clonotype with many counts. This chain uses TRBV7-2 with TRBJ2-1, with TRBD2 identical over 11 bases. V lost 9 bases, J lost 5 bases, and 6 bases stayed unmatched. The CDR3 runs to 14 residues. The germline CDR1 and CDR2 sequences are SGHTA and FQGNSA. The CDR3 is CASTASGRHNEQFF. CDR3 DNA sequence: TGTGCCAGTACTGCTAGCGGGAGGCACAATGAGCAGTTCTTC.

Notes on this clonotype: Mismatch with germline at one junction end may stem from a read error. V gene TRBV12-3 or TRBV12-4 combines with J gene TRBJ1-1; D ambiguous. The CDR3 contains 13 residues. CDR3 coding DNA: TGTGCCGGCAGTCTACACCAGAACACTGAAGCTTTCTTT. Translation: CAGSLHQNTEAFF.

This sequence joins TRBV9 and TRBJ2-7; 12 bases are a match to TRBD2. V was clipped by 3 bases and J by 7 bases; unmatched bases: 5. CDR3 length: 14 amino acids. Germline assignment: CDR1 SGDLS and CDR2 YYNGEE. The CDR3 bases are TGTGCCAGCAGCGGGACTAGCGGGACGGGGGAGCAGTACTTC. Its translation: CASSGTSGTGEQYF.

This clonotype was seen many times. The gene calls are TRBV7-2 and TRBJ2-3; 8 bases agree with TRBD2. CDR3 length: 16 amino acids. J gave up 3 bases and V 4 bases, and 9 bases lay outside the gene matches. CDR1 is SGHTA and CDR2 is FQGNSA in the germline V gene. CDR3 region: CASSSRAGVRTDTQYF. DNA for the CDR3: TGTGCCAGCAGCTCCCGAGCGGGAGTTCGTACAGATACGCAGTATTTT. The full variable domain, rest sourced from reference TRBV7-2 and TRBJ2-3, is GAGVSQSPSNKVTEKGKDVELRCDPISGHTALYWYRQSLGQGLEFLIYFQGNSAPDKSGLPSDRFSAERTGGSVSTLTIQRTQQEDSAVYLCASSSRAGVRTDTQYFGPGTRLTVL.

The chain joins TRBV2 to TRBJ2-5, with D possibly matching TRBD2 (5 bases). Germline V CDR1 and CDR2: SNHLY, FYNNEI. The CDR3 runs 15 residues. V lost 5 bases to trimming and J lost 0 bases, with 13 bases between them. The CDR3 DNA sequence: TGTGCCAGCAGTATATTCCGGGGTGACCAAGAGACCCAGTACTTC. Its translation is CASSIFRGDQETQYF.

Of note for this clonotype: Compared with germline, one end of the junction differs, possibly owing to a read error. This sequence joins TRBV30 and TRBJ2-4, with D possibly matching TRBD2 (5 bases). The end of the DNA fits TRBJ2-7 better, so the J call may be wrong. This CDR3 spans 15 amino acids. From germline, CDR1 is GTSNPN and CDR2 SVGIG (reference sequence). Here the CDR3 DNA reads TGTGCCCGGAGTGCCGGGTCGGGATCTTACTACGAGCAGTACTTC. This translates into CARSAGSGSYYEQYF.

This rearrangement joins TRBV29-1 to TRBJ2-1; D unresolved. Trimming left V 2 bases short and J 4 bases short, with 21 bases between. This CDR3 has 17 amino acids. Germline V gene sequence: CDR1 SQVTM, CDR2 ANQGSEA. The CDR3 nucleotides read TGCAGCGTTGAACGCGGAATCCCGACGGACCGTTACAATGAGCAGTTCTTC. This translates into CSVERGIPTDRYNEQFF.

J is TRBJ2-5 and V is TRBV5-1; 8 bases fit TRBD1. The assigned J gene may be wrong: the sequence end matches TRBJ2-7 better. Germline loops: CDR1 SGHRS, CDR2 YFSETQ. CDR3 length equals 14 residues. The CDR3 nucleotides are TGCGCCAGCAGCTCGGGACAGGCCTATACCGAGCAGTACTTC. Amino acids: CASSSGQAYTEQYF.

The chain couples TRBV7-2 to TRBJ2-1; 8 bases agree with TRBD2. The DNA end lines up better with TRBJ2-7; the J call may be wrong. CDR3 length equals 16 residues. Per the germline V gene, CDR1 is SGHTA and CDR2 is FQGNSA. The CDR3 reads CASSSQRSGGHNEQYF. For the CDR3, the DNA is TGTGCCAGCAGCTCCCAAAGGAGCGGGGGACACAATGAGCAGTACTTC.

The V call is TRBV15, the J call TRBJ2-3; D remains ambiguous. Germline V lookup: CDR1 LNHNV, CDR2 YYDKDF (reference sequence). This CDR3 has 15 amino acids. Trimming left V 0 bases short and J 1 base short, with 8 bases between. This chain's CDR3 is CATSREGYGTDTQYF. CDR3 bases: TGTGCCACCAGCAGAGAAGGCTACGGCACAGATACGCAGTATTTT.

A single count supports this clonotype. The junction differs from germline at one of its ends, possibly a read error. The chain is built from TRBV6-2 or TRBV6-3 and TRBJ2-1, with D perhaps assigned TRBD1 or TRBD2 (5 bases each). CDR1 is MNHEY and CDR2 is SVGEGT in the germline V gene. The CDR3 loop spans 14 amino acids. The CDR3, as DNA: TGTGCCAGCAGTCAAGGGGCTAGCTACCATGAGCAGTTCTTC. As protein: CASSQGASYHEQFF.

This clonotype has ten or more counts. The J gene is TRBJ2-7, the V gene TRBV27; D uncertain. The CDR3 consists of 13 residues. Trimming shortened V by 1 base and J by 5 bases, and 9 bases separated the two germline ends. Germline CDR1 reads MNHEY; CDR2 reads SMNVEV (reference sequence). CDR3 nucleotides: TGTGCCAGCAGTTTATTCTCGTCTGACGAGCAGTACTTC. Translation gives CASSLFSSDEQYF.

This rearrangement joins TRBV2 to TRBJ2-7; weak D call: TRBD1 (7 bases). The V end lost 7 bases, the J end lost 4 bases, and 14 bases lay between the germline ends. Germline V lookup: CDR1 SNHLY, CDR2 FYNNEI. CDR3 length: 13 residues. The CDR3 reads CASTDREAYEQYF. The CDR3 DNA is TGTGCCAGCACAGACAGGGAGGCTTACGAGCAGTACTTC.